This T cell receptor (beta chain) was sequenced in a study of T cells expressing NK-cell markers. Study details: Sorted CD3+CD56+NKG2C+, CD3+CD56+NKG2C- and CD3+CD56-NKG2C+ T-cell subsets were beta-chain profiled. Within the sequenced cohort of eight donors, seven exhibited HCMV seropositivity and one was seronegative.

Study conclusions and caveats: As a fraction of CD8+ T cells, dominant NKG2C+ clonotypes reached about 1.0-7.0% in more than five donors.

The TCR beta cDNA came from 5'RACE template switching with UMIs. TCRdb reprocessed the 5' RACE reads; each CDR3 protein has one entry and no DNA is given. The sample is made up of around 280,000 distinct CDR3 sequences, and the top ten hold 0.39% of it. With respect to this clonotype: The target antigen is unknown.

The germline V gene has CDR1 MDHEN and CDR2 SYDVKM. The CDR3 loop spans 16 amino acids. The chain links TRBV28 to TRBJ2-1; TCRdb's assignment of TRBD2 cannot be checked, as there is no DNA. The sequencing sample was made of blood T cells: a sorted CD56 or NKG2C T cell subset, CD4+ or CD8+ T cells, or bulk PBMC T cells (not recorded which). The TCR originated in a man between 18 and 29 years old in good health. The CDR3 sequence: CASSSPLAGLYNEQFF.